The subject of this entry is one TCR beta chain. Its antigen is currently unknown. Sequenced by immunoSEQ multiplex PCR; TCRdb stores in-frame clones only, minus some. This table holds about 170,000 clones, roughly 90% found once. This CDR3 contains 13 residues. The V and J ends lost 1 base and 3 bases respectively, with 6 bases between them. CDR1 MGHRA and CDR2 YSYEKL come from the germline V gene. This entry belongs to a study of T cell responses to AZD1222 COVID-19 vaccine. Whole-study context: Timing groups of about 4 and about 12 weeks for second doses were pooled. Regarding the study as a whole: Only five to seven AZD1222 recipients tested seropositive at baseline. There were repertoire samples only from the period after the peak T cell response.

The chain couples TRBV4-1 to TRBJ1-2, with D unclear. The material was peripheral blood, obtained on day 0 of AZD1222 vaccination. The receptor's source is an adult in good health. The CDR3 nucleotides read TGCGCCAGCAGCCAAGTACCCCACTATGGCTACACCTTC. It encodes CASSQVPHYGYTF.